These 32 T cell receptor beta chains were sequenced from one sample in a study of T cell clonality in common variable immunodeficiency. TCRdb's table, derived via immunoSEQ multiplex PCR, lists solely in-frame clones and lacks some. Recorded here are 35,000 to 50,000 clones, with no singletons, and the ten leading clones hold under 1.5%. The sequencing sample was made of peripheral blood mononuclear cells. Every receptor here comes from a person aged 18-70 years in good health.

Ten or more counts support this clone. The DNA ends 3 residues before the CDR3 does, and the rest of the CDR3 is filled in from the germline J gene. The V gene is TRBV5-1, the J gene TRBJ2-1; D is possibly TRBD2 (8 bases). Germline V CDR1 and CDR2: SGHRS, YFSETQ. V lost 4 bases, J lost 7 bases, and 21 bases lay in between. This CDR3 has 16 amino acids. Partial CDR3 DNA: TGCGCCAGCAGCCCCGGGGGGGCAGGGGGTTGGAATGAG. It codes for CASSPGGAGGWNE. The CDR3 reads in full as CASSPGGAGGWNEQFF.

In its sample, this clone was seen many times. Sequencing ends 3 residues short of the CDR3 end; the germline J gene provides the rest. The chain couples TRBV7-3 to TRBJ2-1, with no clear D. This CDR3 is built from 16 residues. Germline CDR1 reads SGHTA; CDR2 reads FQGTGA. V lost 2 bases and J 8 bases, leaving 19 bases between the germline ends. CDR3 DNA, as far as it was read: TGTGCCAGCAGCTTAGGGCGCTGGCCCCTTAGGGATGAG. It translates to CASSLGRWPLRDE. The complete CDR3 sequence is CASSLGRWPLRDEQFF.

This clone showed up many times. With the read ending 3 residues before the CDR3 end, the germline J gene is used to fill in that end. This chain uses TRBV6-2 or TRBV6-3 with TRBJ1-4; no reliable D call. V was shortened by 6 bases and J by 5 bases, with 7 bases between the two germline ends. This CDR3 region has 12 residues. Germline V lookup: CDR1 MNHEY, CDR2 SVGEGT. The sequenced CDR3 bases are TGTGCCAGCAGGAGCCTGAATGAAAAA. This translates into CASRSLNEK. Given in full, the CDR3 is CASRSLNEKLFF.

This clone was counted ten times or more. The read falls 3 residues short of the CDR3 end, and the missing part is taken from the germline J gene. V and J are TRBV7-2 and TRBJ2-3, with TRBD2 matching 10 bases. CDR1 is SGHTA, CDR2 FQGNSA, per germline. The CDR3 loop spans 15 amino acids. J was trimmed by 5 bases and V by 7 bases; bases with no gene match: 9. The covered CDR3 bases are TGTGCCAGCACCAAAAGCGGGAGGGCCGTAGATACG. It yields the protein CASTKSGRAVDT. The whole CDR3 protein reads CASTKSGRAVDTQYF.

This clone appeared many times. The read ends 3 residues early relative to the CDR3; the germline J gene fills the gap. The chain uses TRBV9 and TRBJ2-3; TRBD2 agrees at 13 bases. Germline CDR1 reads SGDLS; CDR2 reads YYNGEE. This CDR3 has 16 amino acids. Trimming at V came to 3 bases and at J to 2 bases, leaving 3 bases not matched to a gene. Here the CDR3 reads CASSATSGRATDTQYF. The sequenced part of the CDR3 DNA is TGTGCCAGCAGCGCAACTAGCGGGAGGGCCACAGATACG. The whole variable domain, remainder taken from reference TRBV9 and TRBJ2-3, is DSGVTQTPKHLITATGQRVTLRCSPRSGDLSVYWYQQSLDQGLQFLIQYYNGEERAKGNILERFSAQQFPDLHSELNLSSLELGDSALYFCASSATSGRATDTQYFGPGTRLTVL.

This clone was counted ten times or more. The observed sequence ends 3 residues before the CDR3 terminus, with the missing tail filled in from the germline J gene. The chain links TRBV14 to TRBJ2-7, with D perhaps matching TRBD2 (6 bases). CDR1 and CDR2 (germline): SGHDN, FVKESK. The CDR3 totals 13 residues. Trimming pared 6 bases from V and 4 bases from J, leaving 13 bases between. The CDR3 sequence is CASSQGLLYEQYF. CDR3 bases read: TGTGCCAGCAGTCAGGGACTTCTATACGAG.

This clone was picked up a small number of times. The read falls 3 residues short of the CDR3 end, and the missing part is taken from the germline J gene. The V call is TRBV5-1, the J call TRBJ2-2, with D perhaps matching TRBD1 or TRBD2 (5 bases each). The CDR3 sequence is 16 residues long. Trimming took 3 bases from V and 2 from J, leaving 14 bases between them. CDR1 is SGHRS, CDR2 YFSETQ, per germline. CDR3 region: CASSSGLRGNTGELFF. The covered CDR3 bases are TGCGCCAGCAGCTCCGGCCTGAGGGGCAACACCGGGGAG.

This clone has at least ten counts. CDR3 DNA (partial): TGCGCCAGCAGCTTGGTTAGCGGTACTTACTACGAG. Translated: CASSLVSGTYYE. The CDR3 in its entirety is CASSLVSGTYYEQYF. V gene TRBV5-1 combines with J gene TRBJ2-7, with D possibly matching TRBD2 (6 bases). The CDR3 end lies 3 residues beyond the end of the read and is filled in from the germline J gene. The CDR3 totals 15 residues. Germline V gene lookup returns CDR1 SGHRS and CDR2 YFSETQ. The ends were cut back, 0 bases at V and 3 bases at J, with 13 bases in the middle.

This clone was detected many times. The CDR3 is cut off 3 residues early in the read; its end comes from the germline J gene. The chain joins TRBV28 to TRBJ2-1, with TRBD2 matching 8 bases. The CDR3 runs 15 residues. From germline, CDR1 is MDHEN and CDR2 SYDVKM. V shed 5 bases and J 4 bases; nucleotides not matched to a gene: 7. The DNA read from the CDR3 is TGTGCCAGCAGTCCCGGGACTAGTGGTTACAATGAG. Translation: CASSPGTSGYNE. The whole CDR3 region reads CASSPGTSGYNEQFF.

This clone was seen many times. The CDR3 loop reads CASSILGNEKLFF. Incomplete CDR3 DNA: TGTGCCAGCAGCATACTCGGTAACGAAAAA. The chain carries TRBV5-8 and TRBJ1-4; D not resolved. The read terminates 3 residues before the CDR3 end, so the remaining end is supplied by the germline J gene. CDR3 length: 13 residues. Germline assignment: CDR1 SGHTS and CDR2 YDEGEE. V lost 4 bases and J lost 8, with 12 bases in between.

This clone was observed many times. The CDR3 spells CASATPGGTQYF. The CDR3 DNA, read in part, is TGTGCCAGCGCTACCCCTGGGGGCACG. This rearrangement joins TRBV11-3 to TRBJ2-3; a possible D gene is TRBD1 (6 bases). The sequence runs out 3 residues before the end of the CDR3; the remainder is reconstructed from the germline J gene. Germline V gene sequence: CDR1 SGHNT, CDR2 YENEEA. This CDR3 is built from 12 residues.

This clone was seen only a few times. The missing CDR3 end, 3 residues past where the read stops, is filled in from the germline J gene. The genes are TRBV19 and TRBJ1-2; 8 nucleotides align to TRBD1. Germline CDR1 is LNHDA and CDR2 is SQIVND (reference sequence). The CDR3 length is 16 residues. V shed 6 bases and J 5 bases; nucleotides not matched to a gene: 14. The CDR3: CASRYRTGPMEYGYTF. CDR3 DNA (partial): TGTGCCAGTAGGTACCGGACAGGGCCTATGGAGTATGGC.

This clone has only a few counts. Read sequence stops 3 residues before the CDR3 end, and the germline J gene provides the missing end. This chain joins TRBV7-2 and TRBJ2-3, with D possibly being TRBD1 (6 bases). The CDR3 is 14 amino acids. Germline-derived CDR1 and CDR2 are SGHTA and FQGNSA. CDR3: CASSRTGIQETQYF. The covered CDR3 bases are TGTGCCAGCAGCCGAACAGGGATCCAAGAGACG.

As for this clone: The read terminates 3 residues before the CDR3 end, so the remaining end is supplied by the germline J gene. V gene TRBV6-1 combines with J gene TRBJ1-2; no firm D call. The CDR3 consists of 12 residues. Per the germline V gene, CDR1 is MNHNS and CDR2 is SASEGT. CDR3 amino acids: CASSDSWYDYTF. The sequenced CDR3 bases are TGTGCCAGCAGTGACAGTTGGTACGAC.

This clone occurred many times. The read falls 3 residues short of the CDR3 end, and the missing part is taken from the germline J gene. The rearrangement joins TRBV20-1 to TRBJ2-5; D uncertain. Germline CDR1 DFQATT, CDR2 SNEGSKA (reference sequence). CDR3 length: 14 amino acids. The V end lost 1 base, the J end lost 3 bases, and 12 bases lay between the germline ends. This CDR3 reads CSARASNLKETQYF. Partial CDR3 DNA: TGCAGTGCTAGAGCCTCAAACTTAAAAGAGACC.

This clone has ten or more counts. Read sequence stops 3 residues before the CDR3 end, and the germline J gene provides the missing end. The rearrangement uses TRBV18 and TRBJ2-1; perhaps TRBD2 as D (6 bases). V shed 6 bases and J shed 7 bases, with 10 bases lying between them. This CDR3 has 12 amino acids. CDR1 is KGHSH and CDR2 is LQKENI in the germline V gene. Incomplete CDR3 DNA: TGTGCCAGCTCCCCCGGGGGTAATGAG. This encodes CASSPGGNE. The CDR3 in full is CASSPGGNEQFF.

This clone was observed many times. Sequencing ends 3 residues short of the CDR3 end; the germline J gene provides the rest. The chain joins TRBV4-1 to TRBJ1-3; no reliable D call. Looked up from germline, CDR1 is MGHRA and CDR2 is YSYEKL. The V gene lost 0 bases and the J gene lost 0 bases, with 9 bases spanning the gap. The CDR3 runs 16 residues. The CDR3 bases that were read are TGCGCCAGCAGCCAAGATCGGGGTAGCTCTGGAAACACC. Protein sequence: CASSQDRGSSGNT. The entire CDR3 reads CASSQDRGSSGNTIYF.

By sample share, this clone is medium-sized. The missing CDR3 end, 3 residues past where the read stops, is filled in from the germline J gene. The J gene is TRBJ2-5, the V gene TRBV6-1, with D perhaps TRBD2 (6 bases). Trimming took off 1 base at V and 4 bases at J, with 13 bases between the two ends. The germline V gene encodes CDR1 MNHNS and CDR2 SASEGT. This CDR3 is 15 amino acids long. CDR3 in amino acids: CASSEVGTPLETQYF. CDR3 bases read: TGTGCCAGCAGTGAAGTAGGGACTCCCTTAGAGACC.

This clone was detected many times. The missing CDR3 end, 3 residues past where the read stops, is filled in from the germline J gene. This chain links TRBV20-1 with TRBJ2-7; 7 bases map to TRBD1. V lost 4 bases and J lost 3; bases outside the gene matches: 6. The CDR3 is 13 amino acids. Germline V gene data show CDR1 as DFQATT and CDR2 as SNEGSKA (reference sequence). Here the CDR3 reads CSANHRGHYEQYF. The covered CDR3 bases are TGCAGTGCTAACCACAGGGGCCACTACGAG.

On this clone itself: The CDR3 end is not reached by the read, which stops 3 residues before it; the germline J gene fills it in. J is TRBJ1-1 and V is TRBV18; D not certain. The CDR3 is 14 residues long. The V gene's germline CDR1 is KGHSH and CDR2 LQKENI. Trimming removed 3 bases at V and 3 bases at J, with 11 bases between. The CDR3: CASSPGWRDTEAFF. The CDR3 DNA, read in part, is TGTGCCAGCTCACCCGGGTGGCGGGACACTGAA.

Points on this clone: The missing CDR3 end, 3 residues past where the read stops, is filled in from the germline J gene. The chain carries TRBV19 and TRBJ2-6; TRBD2 matches at 10 bases. The germline V gene has CDR1 LNHDA and CDR2 SQIVND (reference sequence). This CDR3 region has 20 residues. V was pared by 0 bases and J by 0 bases, with 8 bases of the junction left unmatched. This CDR3 reads CASSIEAPSGGYSGANVLTF. CDR3 DNA, as far as it was read: TGTGCCAGTAGTATAGAGGCTCCTAGCGGGGGCTACTCTGGGGCCAACGTC.

This clone was found many times. Read sequence stops 3 residues before the CDR3 end, and the germline J gene provides the missing end. The chain recombines TRBV20-1 with TRBJ2-7, with TRBD2 matching over 8 bases. The V gene's germline CDR1 is DFQATT and CDR2 SNEGSKA (reference sequence). The CDR3 extends over 15 amino acids. V was pared by 2 bases and J by 5 bases, with 11 bases of the junction left unmatched. The sequenced part of the CDR3 DNA is TGCAGTGCTAGATTTGAGAGCGGGAGAGGGAACGAG. This encodes CSARFESGRGNE. The CDR3 as a whole reads CSARFESGRGNEQYF.

This clone has at least ten counts. Sequencing ends 3 residues short of the CDR3 end; the germline J gene provides the rest. V gene TRBV20-1 combines with J gene TRBJ1-6; D is unclear. Trimming cost V 0 bases and J 8 bases, with 14 bases left between them. The CDR3 length is 15 residues. CDR1 and CDR2 (germline): DFQATT, SNEGSKA (reference sequence). The sequenced part of the CDR3 DNA is TGCAGTGCTAGAGAGCTCGGCGGAACCTATTCACCC. It codes for CSARELGGTYSP. The CDR3 in full is CSARELGGTYSPLHF.

This clone was recorded many times. The missing CDR3 end, 3 residues past where the read stops, is filled in from the germline J gene. This rearrangement joins TRBV4-2 to TRBJ2-6; 9 bases line up with TRBD1. This CDR3 has 17 residues. The V segment lost 3 bases and the J segment 0 bases; nucleotides outside the gene matches: 3. Germline lookup yields CDR1 LGHNA and CDR2 YNFKEQ. Partial CDR3 DNA: TGTGCCAGCAGCCACGACAGGGGGATCTCTGGGGCCAACGTC. This translates into CASSHDRGISGANV. The full-length CDR3 reads as CASSHDRGISGANVLTF.

There are a few counts of this clone. The CDR3 end lies 3 residues beyond the end of the read and is filled in from the germline J gene. V usage is TRBV19 and J usage is TRBJ1-5; tentatively, D is TRBD1 (6 bases). Trimming left V 5 bases short and J 4 bases short, with 15 bases between. CDR3 size: 15 residues. CDR1 is LNHDA and CDR2 is SQIVND in the germline V gene (reference sequence). CDR3 bases read: TGTGCCAGTAGTGACCGGACAGCGGTGAATCAGCCC. It yields the protein CASSDRTAVNQP. The full-length CDR3 reads as CASSDRTAVNQPQHF.

At least ten counts were recorded for this clone. The read ends 3 residues before the CDR3 terminus; that terminus is restored from the germline J gene. The J gene is TRBJ2-2, the V gene TRBV20-1; 15 bases fit TRBD2. Looked up from germline, CDR1 is DFQATT and CDR2 is SNEGSKA (reference sequence). V lost 6 bases and J lost 4; bases outside the gene matches: 6. The CDR3 is 16 amino acids. CDR3 loop: CSAPGGLAGGTGELFF. The covered CDR3 bases are TGCAGTGCCCCGGGGGGACTAGCGGGAGGCACCGGGGAG.

Ten or more counts support this clone. With the read ending 3 residues before the CDR3 end, the germline J gene is used to fill in that end. The chain is built from TRBV19 and TRBJ2-4; TRBD2 matches 10 bases. Losses at the gene ends were 5 bases for V and 9 bases for J; bases not matched to a gene: 16. The CDR3 has 17 residues. Germline values: CDR1 LNHDA, CDR2 SQIVND (reference sequence). This CDR3 reads CASSPQLAGLPLVIQYF. The part of the CDR3 DNA that was read is TGTGCCAGTAGTCCCCAACTAGCGGGGCTGCCGCTGGTCATT.

This clone was seen at least ten times. The sequence runs out 3 residues before the end of the CDR3; the remainder is reconstructed from the germline J gene. The chain couples TRBV28 to TRBJ2-7, with D perhaps matching TRBD2 (5 bases). Trimming stripped 10 bases from V and 0 bases from J, with 19 bases between. The germline V gene has CDR1 MDHEN and CDR2 SYDVKM. The CDR3 totals 15 residues. Incomplete CDR3 DNA: TGTGCCACCCTGAGGCGTAGCGCCCACTCCTACGAG. It specifies CATLRRSAHSYE. From start to end, the CDR3 is CATLRRSAHSYEQYF.

In its sample, this clone was seen many times. The read finishes 3 residues shy of the CDR3 end, and the germline J gene is used to complete it. The rearrangement links TRBV20-1 to TRBJ2-1, with 12 bases that match TRBD2. The CDR3 extends over 15 amino acids. Trimming at V came to 5 bases and at J to 7 bases, leaving 9 bases not matched to a gene. The V gene's germline CDR1 is DFQATT and CDR2 SNEGSKA (reference sequence). The CDR3 DNA, read in part, is TGCAGTGCTCCTCAGACTAGCGGGGGTGATAATGAG. Its translation is CSAPQTSGGDNE. The complete CDR3 reads CSAPQTSGGDNEQFF.

This clone showed up many times. The read ends 3 residues before the CDR3 terminus; that terminus is restored from the germline J gene. The V and J genes are TRBV27 and TRBJ2-1, with 15 bases lining up with TRBD2. Looked up from germline, CDR1 is MNHEY and CDR2 is SMNVEV (reference sequence). J lost 7 bases, V lost 2 bases, and 0 bases had no gene match. There are 15 residues in the CDR3. The part of the CDR3 DNA that was read is TGTGCCAGCAGTTTAGGACTAGCGGGAGGGAATGAG. It yields the protein CASSLGLAGGNE. The whole CDR3 sequence is CASSLGLAGGNEQFF.

This clone was counted ten times or more. The read stops 3 residues short of the end of the CDR3; the missing end is completed from the germline J gene. V is TRBV10-3 and J is TRBJ2-1; 12 bases are a match to TRBD2. The CDR3 is 18 amino acids. The junction had 14 bases not matched to a gene; V was cut back by 3 bases and J by 8 bases. The germline V gene encodes CDR1 ENHRY and CDR2 SYGVKD. CDR3 sequence: CAISDSTGSSGRVDEQFF. The sequenced part of the CDR3 DNA is TGTGCCATCAGTGATAGTACGGGGTCTAGCGGGAGGGTGGATGAG.

This clone was found many times. Coverage ceases 3 residues before the CDR3 finishes, and the germline J gene fills in the end. This sequence joins TRBV20-1 and TRBJ2-3, with 9 positions matching TRBD2. With V trimmed by 2 bases and J by 3 bases, 3 bases remained unmatched. Germline CDR1 reads DFQATT; CDR2 reads SNEGSKA (reference sequence). The CDR3 is 14 residues long. The CDR3 DNA, read in part, is TGCAGTGCTAGATCTAGCGGGAATACAGATACG. It is translated as CSARSSGNTDT. The full CDR3 protein is CSARSSGNTDTQYF.